Sequencing of this TCR beta chain was carried out in a study of identical twins listed by TCRdb under 2016. Looking at the study overall: To test whether fetal clonotypes persist, this study deep-sequenced TCR alpha and beta repertoires from monozygotic twins, from unrelated adults of various ages, and from cord blood. Replicate twin experiments were performed at different times using different library preparation protocols to rule out contamination. The paper's findings and limits, for the study overall: In monozygotic twins, recombination models systematically underestimated out-of-frame TCR alpha sharing, but the models matched the sharing seen between unrelated individuals. Compared with coincidental sharing between unrelated individuals, out-of-frame TCR alpha sequences shared between twins had an excess of sequences with low generation probability. Zero-insertion analyses could be partly confounded by invariant T cells such as MAIT and iNKT, though diverse VJ usage argued against such confounding for most clonotypes. Excess twin sharing in beta out-of-frame sequences was weaker because fewer shared sequences lowered the signal-to-noise ratio. Fewer insertions were carried by abundant cord blood beta clonotypes, a similar but weaker trend appeared in young adult naive repertoires, and no such trend appeared in memory repertoires. Because the same donors could not be followed over many years, the conclusions depended on cross-sectional statistical analysis.

According to the germline V gene, CDR1 reads ENHRY and CDR2 reads SYGVKD. Measured from the cysteine to the phenylalanine, the CDR3 is 16 residues long. The entry retains the CDR3 DNA only, 48 bases that are in frame from base 1. Remarks on this clonotype: Its antigen is still unknown. Sequence at one end of the junction differs from germline and may be a read error.

The library was produced with 5' RACE. Instrument used: Illumina HiSeq 2000. A universal primer binding site was added through template switching, and the final cDNA carried a unique molecular identifier so that TCR cDNA molecules could be counted accurately. Specific primers in the conserved constant-segment region were used to synthesize first-strand cDNA for the TCR alpha and beta chains. To control for contamination, each cDNA library was double barcoded with a SMART-Mk sample barcode plus Illumina barcodes. TruSeq adapter sequences along with Illumina sample barcodes were introduced in two successive PCR steps. The TCR alpha and beta cDNA libraries were sequenced on the Illumina HiSeq platform using custom primers. Per the source publication's procedure: MiGEC was used to process raw reads and extract unique molecular identifiers, and MiXCR was used to find CDR3 positions. For each individual, recombination models were inferred using an EM algorithm with the repgenHMM and IGoR tools. Shared clonotypes were analyzed with the tcR package in R, and sharing was normalized by the product of cloneset sizes. Out-of-frame nonproductive sequences were analyzed to study raw recombination free of thymic and clonal selection effects. TCRdb ran its own pipeline on the public reads, namely fastp trimming at Q25 and MiXCR clone calling, and kept in-frame beta chains. When rows share a CDR3 protein, they turn into one entry using the most common DNA and genes. TCRdb assigned the V and J calls; the authors' analysis was not used. The sample table holds roughly 1,500,000 distinct CDR3 sequences, of which less than 35% were seen once. The top ten hold 0.25% to 0.3% of the sample.

Every donor was a healthy Caucasian. The sequencing sample was made of cord blood. The chain is made from TRBV10-3 and TRBJ2-1; a stretch of 9 junction bases matches TRBD2. This TCR came from a newborn girl in good health. This receptor has the CDR3 CDISESMRGGLGEQFF. The DNA sequence is as follows: TGTGACATCAGTGAGTCGATGCGGGGGGGCCTCGGTGAGCAGTTCTTC.